These T cell receptor beta chains were read from a single sample in a study of cytomegalovirus exposure and HLA in healthy donors. Using immunoSEQ multiplex PCR, the repertoire was profiled, and TCRdb retains in-frame clones only, with some absent. The sample shows approximately 160,000 clones, 75% to 90% of them seen only once. Material: PBMCs. These TCRs come from a man aged 30-40 years in good health and CMV-seropositive. Both conserved end residues are trimmed from each CDR3.

v_call	j_call	cdr3_aa
TRBV5-1	TRBJ1-1	ASSGGTLAF
TRBV18	TRBJ2-7	ASSPGAGASPYEQY
TRBV20-1	TRBJ1-1	SANTRAQAF
TRBV2	TRBJ2-2	ASSEARGAGGELF
TRBV9	TRBJ2-5	ASSVGARSVETQY
TRBV19	TRBJ1-2	ASSWVTSDYGYT
TRBV11-2	TRBJ2-7	ASSLVGGLEDEQY
TRBV18	TRBJ2-7	ASSPNTGGTYEQY
TRBV19	TRBJ2-3	ASRALSGGVSDTQY
TRBV5-1	TRBJ2-1	ASSLAAGARPNEQF
TRBV4-1	TRBJ1-4	ASSQDRSGALNEKLF
TRBV7-2	TRBJ2-5	ASSLAVIAGGLGETQY
TRBV7-3	TRBJ1-1	ASSLMANTEAF
TRBV7-9	TRBJ2-1	SSSLISAGEFF
TRBV19	TRBJ2-1	ASSPRDSEYNEQF
TRBV10-2	TRBJ1-1	ASSEPGMNTEAF
TRBV7-9	TRBJ1-5	ASSRDSQGQPQH
TRBV5-6	TRBJ2-5	ASNLDGGAFQETQY
TRBV5-1	TRBJ2-5	ASSLASPVFQETQY
TRBV9	TRBJ2-5	ASSSRRAGGQETQY
TRBV7-2	TRBJ2-5	ASSSAGTGRETQY
TRBV7-2	TRBJ2-1	ASSLISGGMGNEQF
TRBV9	TRBJ1-5	ASSVGSSRQPQH
TRBV5-4	TRBJ2-5	ASSLVGGRETQY
TRBV19	TRBJ2-5	ASSQDRSHQETQY
TRBV7-9	TRBJ1-5	ASSVGGTGGQPQH
TRBV10-1	TRBJ2-7	ASSRTSGSHEQY